This T cell receptor (beta chain) appears in the sequencing data of a study of T-cell memory formation after mild COVID-19. Background on the study: Across donors, TCR clusters were largely donor specific.

A few counts support this clonotype. Its antigen is not known. Unmatched junction bases numbered 7, after V lost 3 bases and J lost 2 bases. The length of the CDR3 is 16 residues. The germline gives CDR1 SGHNT, CDR2 YENEEA. The study's findings and limits: In second-wave clones peaking day 37, SARS-CoV-2 specificity remained unconfirmed. Pre-infection memory contained some responding clones, which suggested that cross-reactive memory had joined.

5'RACE primed at constant segments yielded TCR alpha and TCR beta cDNA libraries bearing sample barcodes and UMIs. TCRdb re-derived calls from the 5' RACE reads in MiXCR, one entry per CDR3 protein. Of 400,000 or so distinct CDR3 sequences in the sample, 20% to 25% were seen once. The TCR comes from an adult woman who had mild COVID-19 (a few samples of this study predate the infection). Cell type and time point are not known. This rearrangement joins TRBV11-3 to TRBJ2-3; 8 nucleotides agree with TRBD2. The sequenced material came from PBMCs or a T cell subset sorted from them (not recorded which). CDR3 DNA: TGTGCCAGCAGCTTGGTTAGCGGGGCAAACACAGATACGCAGTATTTT. Translated: CASSLVSGANTDTQYF.